Below are 19 T cell receptor beta chains sequenced from a single sample in a study of type 1 regulatory T cells. TCRdb fed the reads into MiXCR, producing one record per CDR3 protein. The top ten clones hold under 5% of a sample with approximately 21,000 distinct CDR3 sequences, roughly half of them seen once. What these receptors recognize is not known. The sequenced sample consisted of cultured T cells, either the whole culture or a sorted T cell fraction (not recorded which). The receptor source for this set is a human donor in good health.

There are many counts of this clonotype. V gene TRBV7-9 combines with J gene TRBJ1-5; no clear D gene. CDR3 length equals 12 residues. V was cut by 3 bases and J by 3 bases, with 3 bases left in between. In germline, CDR1 is SEHNR, CDR2 FQNEAQ (reference sequence). CDR3 region: CASSLDNQPQHF. Here the CDR3 DNA reads TGTGCCAGCAGCTTGGACAATCAGCCCCAGCATTTT.

The chain uses TRBV5-1 and TRBJ2-3; D could derive from TRBD1 or TRBD2 (7 bases each). Per germline, CDR1 SGHRS and CDR2 YFSETQ. Trimming took off 3 bases at V and 4 bases at J, with 18 bases between the two ends. The CDR3 covers 16 residues. The CDR3 sequence is CASSSRLPGGADTQYF. For the CDR3, the DNA is TGCGCCAGCAGCTCACGGCTACCAGGGGGGGCAGATACGCAGTATTTT.

The J gene is TRBJ2-3, the V gene TRBV7-9, with TRBD2 matching 8 bases. V dropped 3 bases and J dropped 4; count of bases not matched to a gene: 3. The CDR3 covers 14 residues. Germline CDR1 reads SEHNR; CDR2 reads FQNEAQ (reference sequence). The CDR3 bases are TGTGCCAGCAGCTTCCGGGGGGGCCCAGATACGCAGTATTTT. Protein: CASSFRGGPDTQYF.

This clonotype was detected a few times. The chain combines TRBV2 with TRBJ2-5, with 7 bases aligning to TRBD2. V trimming: 6 bases; J trimming: 14 bases; junction bases outside the gene matches: 18. Germline CDR1 reads SNHLY; CDR2 reads FYNNEI. The length of the CDR3 is 14 residues. The CDR3 reads CASSLTNRDYHLYF. The CDR3 DNA is TGTGCCAGCAGCTTAACGAACCGGGACTACCACCTTTACTTC.

By frequency in the sample, this clonotype is medium-sized. This sequence joins TRBV28 and TRBJ2-7; D remains ambiguous. Trimming removed 4 bases from V and 6 bases from J, with 13 bases in between. CDR3 length equals 13 residues. Germline V CDR1 and CDR2: MDHEN, SYDVKM. CDR3 nucleotide sequence: TGTGCCAGCAGTTCGCAGACCCTTGGCGAGCAGTACTTC. Protein: CASSSQTLGEQYF.

This clonotype is labeled as medium-sized. The CDR3 coding sequence is TGTGCCATCAGTGTCGACCGAAACACCATATATTTT. Encoded protein: CAISVDRNTIYF. The chain links TRBV10-3 to TRBJ1-3; D gene uncertain. Germline V lookup: CDR1 ENHRY, CDR2 SYGVKD. CDR3 length equals 12 residues. Trimming took off 4 bases at V and 5 bases at J, with 6 bases between the two ends.

Points on this clonotype: This clone may be a read error of a much larger clone one base away. Without the conserved terminal phenylalanine or tryptophan, this CDR3 likely stems from a read error. The rearrangement links TRBV6-2 or TRBV6-3 to TRBJ1-1; no definite D call. The CDR3 is 14 amino acids. The V gene lost 5 bases and the J gene lost 5 bases, with 15 bases spanning the gap. CDR1 and CDR2 from the germline V gene are MNHEY and SVGEGT. In nucleotides, the CDR3 is TGTGCCAGCAGTCACACGGTTACTCGTACTGAAGCTTTCGTT. Amino acids: CASSHTVTRTEAFV.

This clonotype was seen only a few times. V is TRBV2 and J is TRBJ1-1; D is ambiguous. CDR3 length: 14 amino acids. The V and J ends lost 7 bases and 0 bases respectively, with 12 bases between them. Germline CDR1 reads SNHLY; CDR2 reads FYNNEI. CDR3 amino acids: CASNLRRLNTEAFF. The DNA for the CDR3 is TGTGCCAGCAATCTCCGGAGGTTGAACACTGAAGCTTTCTTT.

This sequence joins TRBV7-9 and TRBJ2-3, with a weak D call TRBD2 (6 bases). The CDR3 has 17 amino acids. Looked up from germline, CDR1 is SEHNR and CDR2 is FQNEAQ (reference sequence). V was pared by 5 bases and J by 8 bases, with 26 bases between. The CDR3 DNA follows: TGTGCCAGCAGCCAAGCTTTGTTCGGCGGGGAGATGGGTACGCAGTATTTT. Protein product: CASSQALFGGEMGTQYF.

This clonotype was detected a few times. The chain links TRBV20-1 to TRBJ2-7; 9 bases agree with TRBD1. Germline CDR1 and CDR2: DFQATT and SNEGSKA (reference sequence). Trimming removed 5 bases from V and 9 bases from J; junction bases left unmatched: 14. The CDR3 has 14 amino acids. The CDR3 bases are TGCAGTGCTGATCAGGGGGACAGGGCTGTCGGGCAGTACTTC. This gives the protein CSADQGDRAVGQYF.

The V and J genes are TRBV19 and TRBJ1-6, with 10 bases matching TRBD1. CDR1 is LNHDA and CDR2 is SQIVND in the germline V gene (reference sequence). The V segment lost 6 bases and the J segment 9 bases; nucleotides outside the gene matches: 8. The CDR3 runs 15 residues. CDR3 in DNA: TGTGCCAGTAGCCGGGACAGGGGCGAAGGTTCACCCCTCCACTTT. Translation gives CASSRDRGEGSPLHF.

By sample fraction, this clonotype is medium-sized. The CDR3 DNA reads TGCGCCAGCAGCCACCCGCCGAGGCTCCTAGACGAAAAACTGTTTTTT. This sequence encodes CASSHPPRLLDEKLFF. The chain couples TRBV4-1 to TRBJ1-4; D gene uncertain. V lost 3 bases to trimming and J lost 8 bases, with 19 bases between them. The germline gives CDR1 MGHRA, CDR2 YSYEKL. CDR3 length: 16 residues.

This clonotype was counted only a few times. The chain has TRBV29-1 and TRBJ1-4; 9 bases agree with TRBD1. In germline, CDR1 is SQVTM, CDR2 ANQGSEA. Losses at the gene ends were 6 bases for V and 8 bases for J; bases not matched to a gene: 16. CDR3 size: 16 residues. CDR3 DNA: TGCAGCGTCTCTTCCGGGACAGGGCTAGGGGGAGAAAAACTGTTTTTT. Its protein is CSVSSGTGLGGEKLFF.

The chain carries TRBV18 and TRBJ2-3, with D possibly matching TRBD1 (6 bases). There are 18 residues in the CDR3. CDR1 and CDR2 from the germline V gene are KGHSH and LQKENI. V lost 3 bases and J lost 3, with 22 bases in between. The CDR3 DNA reads as TGTGCCAGCTCACCGTTTCCGGGACAACCTTCAGGGACAGATACGCAGTATTTT. It specifies CASSPFPGQPSGTDTQYF.

The gene calls are TRBV4-1 and TRBJ2-5, with a possible D match to TRBD1 (5 bases). CDR1 is MGHRA, CDR2 YSYEKL, per germline. Trimming removed 0 bases from V and 3 bases from J, with 11 bases in between. The CDR3 runs 15 residues. The DNA for the CDR3 is TGCGCCAGCAGCCAAGATCGGGTACAGGAAGAGACCCAGTACTTC. This encodes CASSQDRVQEETQYF.

This chain uses TRBV20-1 with TRBJ2-3; D is perhaps TRBD2 (5 bases). The CDR3 length is 16 residues. Germline-derived CDR1 and CDR2 are DFQATT and SNEGSKA (reference sequence). The germline V and J ends were trimmed by 3 bases and 2 bases, with 18 bases remaining between them. Here the CDR3 reads CSASRGRVSLTDTQYF. CDR3 in DNA: TGCAGTGCTAGCCGGGGTAGGGTTTCTCTCACAGATACGCAGTATTTT.

This clonotype occurred a few times. V is TRBV6-1 and J is TRBJ1-5, with D tentatively TRBD1 (6 bases). The V and J ends lost 5 bases and 3 bases respectively, with 14 bases between them. Germline lookup yields CDR1 MNHNS and CDR2 SASEGT. The CDR3 loop spans 15 amino acids. CDR3 loop: CASSRDRIFNQPQHF. DNA for the CDR3: TGTGCCAGCAGTCGTGACAGGATATTCAATCAGCCCCAGCATTTT.

DNA of the CDR3: TGTGCCAGCAGCCCGGGGACGGAGAATGAAAAACTGTTTTTT. Amino acids: CASSPGTENEKLFF. The rearrangement uses TRBV14 and TRBJ1-4, with D maybe TRBD1 (5 bases). V was clipped by 4 bases and J by 5 bases, with 11 bases between them. The CDR3 covers 14 residues. In germline, CDR1 is SGHDN, CDR2 FVKESK.

This clonotype occurred once. The chain is built from TRBV6-2 or TRBV6-3 and TRBJ2-1; 8 bases align to TRBD1. The CDR3 length is 14 residues. The junction had 6 bases not matched to a gene; V was cut back by 4 bases and J by 7 bases. CDR1 and CDR2 from the germline V gene are MNHEY and SVGEGT. The DNA for the CDR3 is TGTGCCAGCAGTTCCCGACAGGGGTGGAATGAGCAGTTCTTC. Translation: CASSSRQGWNEQFF.